One and the same sample provided the 30 T cell receptor beta chains below, sequenced in a study of CD8 T cells in ankylosing spondylitis. Study-wide results and limits: The study identified a TCR beta motif of fewer than 10 highly homologous variants that appeared characteristic of ankylosing spondylitis blood.

TCRdb independently ran MiXCR on the 5' RACE reads; one entry per CDR3 protein. The sample consists of under 550,000 distinct CDR3 sequences, approximately 26% of them appearing once. These receptors lack a known antigen. The sequenced sample consisted of blood, either unsorted or a sorted T cell fraction (not recorded which). Every receptor here comes from a male donor with ankylosing spondylitis.

The chain carries TRBV5-6 and TRBJ1-1; D is perhaps TRBD1 (6 bases). The CDR3 covers 15 residues. The V end was cut by 0 bases, the J end by 4 bases, with 13 bases between. Germline V lookup: CDR1 SGHDT, CDR2 YYEEEE. DNA of the CDR3: TGTGCCAGCAGCTTGGAGGGGGGGGCGATCACTGAAGCTTTCTTT. Amino acid sequence: CASSLEGGAITEAFF.

V usage is TRBV12-3 or TRBV12-4 and J usage is TRBJ2-7; 10 bases match TRBD2. This CDR3 contains 13 residues. Trimming took 6 bases from V and 6 from J; bases not matched to a gene: 5. CDR3 protein: CASSQREGGEQYF. The DNA for the CDR3 is TGTGCCAGCAGCCAGCGGGAGGGCGGCGAGCAGTACTTC.

The rearrangement links TRBV7-2 to TRBJ2-5; D unresolved. Germline V gene data show CDR1 as SGHTA and CDR2 as FQGNSA. The CDR3 loop spans 17 amino acids. V dropped 3 bases and J dropped 0 bases, with 17 bases sitting between them. In DNA form, the CDR3 reads TGTGCCAGCAGCTTGTACGCGAGTAGCTCCAACCAAGAGACCCAGTACTTC. This encodes CASSLYASSSNQETQYF.

The J gene is TRBJ2-2, the V gene TRBV20-1; the D call may be TRBD1 or TRBD2 (5 bases each). Deletions cut 0 bases from V and 5 bases from J, with 13 bases between. This CDR3 has 15 residues. Germline CDR1 is DFQATT and CDR2 is SNEGSKA (reference sequence). CDR3 in DNA: TGCAGTGCTAGAGATCTAGAGAGGGGAACCGGGGAGCTGTTTTTT. It yields the protein CSARDLERGTGELFF.

This clonotype came up a few times. The rearrangement uses TRBV5-4 and TRBJ2-2, with 13 nucleotides matching TRBD2. J was trimmed by 4 bases and V by 3 bases; bases with no gene match: 12. The CDR3 runs 19 residues. Per the germline V gene, CDR1 is SGHNT and CDR2 is YYREEE (reference sequence). CDR3 bases: TGTGCCAGCAGCTCTGCCCGGACTAGCGGGAGTCTCCGCACCGGGGAGCTGTTTTTT. Protein sequence: CASSSARTSGSLRTGELFF.

The CDR3 is CSAVAGADTQYF. Written as DNA, the CDR3 is TGCAGTGCTGTAGCGGGAGCGGATACGCAGTATTTT. The chain recombines TRBV20-1 with TRBJ2-3, with 9 bases aligning to TRBD2. J lost 6 bases, V lost 5 bases, and 3 bases had no gene match. The CDR3 consists of 12 residues. Germline CDR1 is DFQATT and CDR2 is SNEGSKA (reference sequence).

This clonotype was seen only a few times. The chain recombines TRBV6-1 with TRBJ1-1; no definite D call. V lost 6 bases, J lost 1 base, and 12 bases lay in between. The CDR3 extends over 14 amino acids. Per germline, CDR1 MNHNS and CDR2 SASEGT. The CDR3 loop reads CASSPDIQNTEAFF. The CDR3 coding sequence is TGTGCCAGCAGCCCCGACATCCAGAACACTGAAGCTTTCTTT.

A few counts support this clonotype. The genes are TRBV29-1 and TRBJ1-4; no reliable D call. The length of the CDR3 is 12 residues. The germline V gene has CDR1 SQVTM and CDR2 ANQGSEA. V lost 4 bases, J lost 3 bases, and 6 bases lay in between. The CDR3 here is CSVVASNEKLFF. DNA for the CDR3: TGCAGCGTTGTAGCCTCTAATGAAAAACTGTTTTTT.

The chain employs TRBV11-3 and TRBJ2-1; possibly TRBD1 for D (6 bases). The CDR3 has 13 amino acids. The germline CDR1 and CDR2 sequences are SGHNT and YENEEA. Trimming cost V 8 bases and J 8 bases, with 16 bases left between them. In DNA form, the CDR3 reads TGTGCCAGCTTGGTACAGGGTTCCGATGAGCAGTTCTTC. Translating it yields CASLVQGSDEQFF. Variable domain in full (rest from reference TRBV11-3 and TRBJ2-1): EAGVVQSPRYKIIEKKQPVAFWCNPISGHNTLYWYLQNLGQGPELLIRYENEEAVDDSQLPKDRFSAERLKGVDSTLKIQPAELGDSAVYLCASLVQGSDEQFFGPGTRLTVL.

This clonotype occurred many times. This sequence joins TRBV14 and TRBJ1-2; no reliable D call. The germline V gene has CDR1 SGHDN and CDR2 FVKESK. The CDR3 contains 15 residues. Trimming took 1 base from V and 2 from J, leaving 11 bases between them. The CDR3 reads CASSQVGQTNYGYTF. Here the CDR3 DNA reads TGTGCCAGCAGCCAAGTGGGCCAGACCAACTATGGCTACACCTTC.

The V and J genes are TRBV28 and TRBJ2-3; the D gene is possibly TRBD2 (6 bases). Per germline, CDR1 MDHEN and CDR2 SYDVKM. The CDR3 length is 15 residues. V was clipped by 4 bases and J by 3 bases, with 14 bases between them. The CDR3 coding sequence is TGTGCCAGCAGTTCCTCCACCGGGGGAACAGATACGCAGTATTTT. Protein product: CASSSSTGGTDTQYF. Full variable domain (remainder filled in from reference TRBV28 and TRBJ2-3): DVKVTQSSRYLVKRTGEKVFLECVQDMDHENMFWYRQDPGLGLRLIYFSYDVKMKEKGDIPEGYSVSREKKERFSLILESASTNQTSMYLCASSSSTGGTDTQYFGPGTRLTVL.

The chain uses TRBV12-3 or TRBV12-4 and TRBJ2-5, with TRBD2 matching over 10 bases. The trim removed 1 base at V and 3 bases at J, leaving 5 bases unmatched. This CDR3 is built from 16 residues. The CDR3, as DNA: TGTGCCAGCAGTTTAGGGAGCGGGAGGGGTAAAGAGACCCAGTACTTC. Protein sequence: CASSLGSGRGKETQYF.

The V gene is TRBV11-2, the J gene TRBJ2-1; D may be TRBD1 (5 bases). The CDR3 spans 15 residues. V dropped 0 bases and J dropped 1 base, with 7 bases sitting between them. Germline-derived CDR1 and CDR2 are SGHAT and FQNNGV. In nucleotides, the CDR3 is TGTGCCAGCAGCTTAGACAGGACATCCTACAATGAGCAGTTCTTC. This encodes CASSLDRTSYNEQFF.

This clonotype has ten or more counts. The chain uses TRBV7-9 and TRBJ2-7; 7 bases align to TRBD2. The CDR3 is 13 amino acids. Germline CDR1 SEHNR, CDR2 FQNEAQ (reference sequence). The V gene end was trimmed by 3 bases and the J gene end by 3 bases; junction bases not matched to a gene: 2. The CDR3 coding sequence is TGTGCCAGCAGCTTGACTAGCTACTACGAGCAGTACTTC. This translates into CASSLTSYYEQYF. The full variable domain, in which reference TRBV7-9 and TRBJ2-7 provide the parts outside the CDR3, is DTGVSQNPRHKITKRGQNVTFRCDPISEHNRLYWYRQTLGQGPEFLTYFQNEAQLEKSRLLSDRFSAERPKGSFSTLEIQRTEQGDSAMYLCASSLTSYYEQYFGPGTRLTVT.

The rearrangement uses TRBV20-1 and TRBJ2-1; 7 nucleotides agree with TRBD1. The length of the CDR3 is 13 residues. Germline values: CDR1 DFQATT, CDR2 SNEGSKA (reference sequence). The V and J ends lost 4 bases and 3 bases, in that order; junction bases with no gene match: 3. The CDR3 sequence: CSATGTVYNEQFF. The CDR3 nucleotides are TGCAGTGCTACCGGGACAGTCTACAATGAGCAGTTCTTC.

The chain uses TRBV3-1 and TRBJ2-1; 8 bases are a match to TRBD2. Trimming removed 4 bases from V and 10 bases from J; junction bases left unmatched: 9. Germline CDR1 is LGHDT and CDR2 is YNNKEL (reference sequence). The CDR3 is 14 residues long. CDR3 protein: CASSPYDSSGEQFF. Written as DNA, the CDR3 is TGTGCCAGCAGCCCTTATGATTCTAGCGGGGAGCAGTTCTTC.

This chain joins TRBV15 and TRBJ1-2, with 10 bases lining up with TRBD1. CDR3 size: 14 residues. Germline V gives CDR1 LNHNV, CDR2 YYDKDF (reference sequence). V was pared by 4 bases and J by 4 bases, with 3 bases of the junction left unmatched. The CDR3 bases are TGTGCCACCAGCAAGAGGACAGGGGGCTATGGCTACACCTTC. This translates into CATSKRTGGYGYTF.

V and J are TRBV10-2 and TRBJ2-7, with unresolved D. Looked up from germline, CDR1 is WSHSY and CDR2 is SAAADI. The CDR3 contains 12 residues. Trimming took off 5 bases at V and 1 base at J, with 6 bases between the two ends. CDR3 nucleotides: TGCGCCAGCAGTTCCCCGTCCTACGAGCAGTACTTC. It is translated as CASSSPSYEQYF.

V is TRBV29-1 and J is TRBJ2-7, with D perhaps given as TRBD1 or TRBD2 (5 bases each). V was trimmed by 0 bases and J by 2 bases, leaving 17 bases between them. The germline gives CDR1 SQVTM, CDR2 ANQGSEA. CDR3 length: 16 amino acids. CDR3 sequence: CSVEDHRLGVTYEQYV. The CDR3 DNA follows: TGCAGCGTTGAAGATCATCGGCTGGGGGTCACCTACGAGCAGTACGTC.

This chain uses TRBV9 with TRBJ2-2; 7 nucleotides line up with TRBD2. From germline, CDR1 is SGDLS and CDR2 YYNGEE. CDR3 size: 17 residues. Trimming cost V 4 bases and J 6 bases; bases outside gene matches: 15. This CDR3 is CASSTRSGGSFAGELFF. The DNA for the CDR3 is TGTGCCAGCAGCACCCGCTCTGGCGGGAGTTTCGCCGGGGAGCTGTTTTTT.

This clonotype was recorded a few times. The chain uses TRBV12-3 or TRBV12-4 and TRBJ2-2; maybe TRBD2 (6 bases). V lost 5 bases, J lost 2 bases, and 21 bases lay in between. The CDR3 runs 18 residues. The CDR3 loop is CASSPTPGTSNNTGELFF. The DNA for the CDR3 is TGTGCCAGCAGTCCAACCCCCGGGACTTCAAACAACACCGGGGAGCTGTTTTTT.

The V call is TRBV18, the J call TRBJ1-4; TRBD1 agrees at 7 bases. The trim removed 3 bases at V and 8 bases at J, leaving 9 bases unmatched. Germline lookup yields CDR1 KGHSH and CDR2 LQKENI. The CDR3 loop spans 15 amino acids. The CDR3 here is CASSPLTTGNEKLFF. The DNA for the CDR3 is TGTGCCAGCTCACCCCTCACGACAGGGAACGAAAAACTGTTTTTT.

This clonotype was counted a few times. This chain connects TRBV7-9 to TRBJ2-7; D remains ambiguous. Trimming shortened V by 2 bases and J by 6 bases, and 8 bases separated the two germline ends. CDR3 size: 12 residues. Germline CDR1 is SEHNR and CDR2 is FQNEAQ (reference sequence). CDR3: CASSLTNSEQYF. Written as DNA, the CDR3 is TGTGCCAGCAGCTTAACTAACTCCGAGCAGTACTTC.

This chain joins TRBV20-1 and TRBJ2-5; 10 bases map to TRBD2. The length of the CDR3 is 15 residues. The ends lost 6 bases at V and 1 base at J; junction bases unmatched: 8. Germline V gene data show CDR1 as DFQATT and CDR2 as SNEGSKA (reference sequence). CDR3 protein: CSAPTSGITQETQYF. DNA for the CDR3: TGCAGTGCCCCAACTAGCGGGATAACCCAAGAGACCCAGTACTTC.

This clonotype has only a few counts. The gene calls are TRBV6-1 and TRBJ2-7, with no clear D. The germline gives CDR1 MNHNS, CDR2 SASEGT. Trimming pared 10 bases from V and 0 bases from J, leaving 16 bases between. The CDR3 contains 14 residues. The CDR3: CAISETADSYEQYF. The DNA for the CDR3 is TGTGCCATCTCTGAAACAGCCGACTCCTACGAGCAGTACTTC.

The chain recombines TRBV28 with TRBJ2-1; D possibly corresponds to TRBD1 (6 bases). The germline V gene has CDR1 MDHEN and CDR2 SYDVKM. CDR3 length: 13 residues. Trimming removed 2 bases from V and 12 bases from J, with 14 bases in between. The CDR3 reads CASSLAGTSTQFF. Written as DNA, the CDR3 is TGTGCCAGCAGTTTAGCTGGGACAAGTACGCAGTTCTTC.

The table lists this clonotype with a few counts. The J gene is TRBJ2-5, the V gene TRBV5-1; 7 positions agree with TRBD2. Unmatched junction bases numbered 3, after V lost 4 bases and J lost 3 bases. Germline CDR1 SGHRS, CDR2 YFSETQ. The CDR3 sequence is 13 residues long. In nucleotides, the CDR3 is TGCGCCAGCAGCGGGAGGGTAGAAGAGACCCAGTACTTC. It yields the protein CASSGRVEETQYF.

The chain has TRBV7-9 and TRBJ2-1, with a tentative D call TRBD2 (6 bases). With 7 bases removed from V and 0 bases from J, the gap between germline ends came to 10 bases. Germline values: CDR1 SEHNR, CDR2 FQNEAQ (reference sequence). The CDR3 is 14 amino acids. This chain's CDR3 is CASNGTVSYNEQFF. The CDR3 nucleotides read TGTGCCAGCAATGGGACTGTCTCCTACAATGAGCAGTTCTTC.

This clonotype showed up just a few times. The CDR3 loop is CATYRVRNTEAFF. In DNA, the CDR3 is TGTGCCACTTACAGGGTAAGGAACACTGAAGCTTTCTTT. This chain joins TRBV12-3 or TRBV12-4 and TRBJ1-1, with D possibly being TRBD1 (6 bases). V dropped 10 bases and J dropped 1 base, with 13 bases sitting between them. This CDR3 is 13 amino acids long.

This clonotype was detected a few times. This chain joins TRBV2 and TRBJ2-3, with 9 bases lining up with TRBD2. Trimming at V came to 7 bases and at J to 3 bases, leaving 8 bases not matched to a gene. The CDR3 sequence is 15 residues long. Germline values: CDR1 SNHLY, CDR2 FYNNEI. This CDR3 reads CASTGTSQGTDTQYF. The DNA for the CDR3 is TGTGCCAGCACCGGGACTAGCCAAGGGACAGATACGCAGTATTTT.